This T cell receptor beta chain was sequenced during a study of T-cell reconstitution after alpha-beta-depleted transplantation in children. Points from the study as a whole: Newly produced T cells mostly accounted for T-cell counts and diversity one year post-transplant. It was reported that alpha-beta T cells came from several hundred expanded graft clones (about two months after transplant). Surviving recipient cells, namely T cells and thymic progenitors, were the source of high day-60 TCRbeta diversity in some patients.

There are many counts of this clonotype. What it recognizes is unknown. Preparation of the TCRbeta library used unique molecular identifiers. TCRdb analysed the PCR reads with MiXCR anew, one entry per CDR3 protein. This sample has a few hundred thousand distinct CDR3 sequences; 6.6% occur once, and the top ten carry about 5.5%. V lost 8 bases to trimming and J lost 1 base, with 9 bases between them. The germline gives CDR1 SNHLY, CDR2 FYNNEI. The CDR3 is made up of 12 amino acids. The specimen comprised PBMCs, sampled before TCRalphabeta/CD19-depleted stem cell transplant. The clonotype comes from a boy aged 2 to 10 with acute lymphoblastic leukemia, due to receive a stem cell transplant. This chain joins TRBV2 and TRBJ2-7; D is unclear. The CDR3 here is CASATSSYEQYF. In DNA, the CDR3 is TGTGCCAGCGCGACCAGTTCCTACGAGCAGTACTTC.